What follows are 28 T cell receptor beta chains derived from one specimen sequenced in a study of T cells after yellow fever vaccination. TCRdb recomputed calls from the 5' RACE reads with MiXCR, one row per CDR3 protein. The top ten clones hold roughly 41% of a sample with 99,000 or so distinct CDR3 sequences, 4.5% to 6% of them seen once. The sample was CD8+ T cells sorted from PBMCs, taken 10 days after the yellow fever booster vaccination. The receptors stem from a man between 18 and 29 years old who received the YFV17D yellow fever vaccine.

This clonotype was detected only a few times. V is TRBV5-6 and J is TRBJ2-2; 8 bases are shared with TRBD1. CDR3 length equals 14 residues. Germline-derived CDR1 and CDR2 are SGHDT and YYEEEE. V shed 3 bases and J 6 bases; nucleotides not matched to a gene: 4. The CDR3 sequence is CASSWTGSAGELFF. DNA for the CDR3: TGTGCCAGCAGCTGGACAGGGTCAGCCGGGGAGCTGTTTTTT.

The V gene is TRBV6-5, the J gene TRBJ2-1, with 8 bases aligning to TRBD2. V dropped 6 bases and J dropped 5; count of bases not matched to a gene: 12. This CDR3 region has 16 residues. Looked up from germline, CDR1 is MNHEY and CDR2 is SVGAGI. The CDR3 nucleotides read TGTGCCAGCAGCTTACAGAGAGGACTAGCCAACAATGAGCAGTTCTTC. This encodes CASSLQRGLANNEQFF.

This clonotype was seen only a few times. The chain is built from TRBV25-1 and TRBJ2-6; D is undetermined. Germline values: CDR1 MGHDK, CDR2 SYGVNS. V lost 10 bases, J lost 1 base, and 5 bases lay in between. CDR3 length: 12 amino acids. The CDR3 loop is CATLSGANVLTF. CDR3 DNA sequence: TGTGCCACCCTTTCTGGGGCCAACGTCCTGACTTTC.

In this sample, this clonotype turned up many times. The chain links TRBV7-9 to TRBJ2-1, with TRBD2 as a possible D gene (7 bases). This CDR3 has 16 residues. The V and J ends lost 4 bases and 7 bases respectively, with 20 bases between them. Germline CDR1 is SEHNR and CDR2 is FQNEAQ (reference sequence). The CDR3 here is CASSSRGGLGVNEQFF. In DNA, the CDR3 is TGTGCCAGCAGCTCGAGGGGGGGCCTCGGAGTTAATGAGCAGTTCTTC.

This clonotype was found many times. This chain uses TRBV30 with TRBJ2-7, with TRBD1 matching over 7 bases. Losses at the gene ends were 5 bases for V and 5 bases for J; bases not matched to a gene: 6. Germline assignment: CDR1 GTSNPN and CDR2 SVGIG (reference sequence). The CDR3 has 12 residues. The CDR3, as DNA: TGTGCCTGGGGACAGGACGGACACGAGCAGTACTTC. Translation: CAWGQDGHEQYF.

The chain is built from TRBV7-6 and TRBJ1-3, with 10 bases identical to TRBD1. Trimming took 5 bases from V and 4 from J; bases not matched to a gene: 8. The germline V gene encodes CDR1 SGHVS and CDR2 FNYEAQ. The CDR3 is made up of 16 amino acids. CDR3: CASSDDRGLGGNTIYF. CDR3 coding DNA: TGTGCCAGCAGCGACGACAGGGGGCTAGGGGGAAACACCATATATTTT.

This clonotype has just a few counts. The chain links TRBV11-2 to TRBJ2-1; tentative D call: TRBD1 (5 bases). The CDR3 is made up of 12 amino acids. Germline V gene sequence: CDR1 SGHAT, CDR2 FQNNGV. With 3 bases removed from V and 8 bases from J, the gap between germline ends came to 8 bases. CDR3 bases: TGTGCCAGCAGCTTCAGGGTGCATGAGCAGTTCTTC. Its protein product is CASSFRVHEQFF.

V gene TRBV4-3 combines with J gene TRBJ2-1; 8 positions match TRBD1. After removal of 4 bases from V and 6 bases from J, the junction contained 5 bases not matched to a gene. The CDR3 has 14 residues. In germline, CDR1 is LGHNA, CDR2 YSLEER. The CDR3 DNA sequence: TGCGCCAGCAGCCCCGGGACAGGCGTCAATGAGCAGTTCTTC. Protein sequence: CASSPGTGVNEQFF.

The chain uses TRBV10-1 and TRBJ2-3; no clear D gene. The CDR3 covers 14 residues. CDR1 is WNHNN and CDR2 is SYGVQD in the germline V gene (reference sequence). V was cut by 2 bases and J by 2 bases, with 8 bases left in between. As DNA, the CDR3 is TGCGCCAGCAGTGAGGCAAGAATCACAGATACGCAGTATTTT. Encoded protein: CASSEARITDTQYF.

This clonotype has at least ten counts. The chain combines TRBV9 with TRBJ2-1; D possibly uses TRBD1 or TRBD2 (7 bases each). The germline gives CDR1 SGDLS, CDR2 YYNGEE. The CDR3 totals 16 residues. The V gene lost 4 bases and the J gene lost 4 bases, with 18 bases spanning the gap. This CDR3 reads CASSLGEGASYNEQFF. In DNA, the CDR3 is TGTGCCAGCAGCTTAGGGGAGGGGGCCTCGTACAATGAGCAGTTCTTC.

This clonotype was seen only a few times. J is TRBJ1-4 and V is TRBV12-3 or TRBV12-4, with 7 bases that match TRBD1. There are 14 residues in the CDR3. With V trimmed by 6 bases and J by 4 bases, 5 bases remained unmatched. CDR3 loop: CASSPGQFNEKLFF. The CDR3, as DNA: TGTGCCAGCAGCCCGGGACAGTTTAATGAAAAACTGTTTTTT.

The chain has TRBV7-2 and TRBJ2-7, with D possibly matching TRBD2 (6 bases). Germline V lookup: CDR1 SGHTA, CDR2 FQGNSA. Trimming removed 0 bases at V and 2 bases at J, with 11 bases between. This CDR3 contains 15 residues. Here the CDR3 reads CASSLALGGTYEQYF. The DNA of the CDR3 is TGTGCCAGCAGCTTAGCACTGGGGGGTACCTACGAGCAGTACTTC.

DNA for the CDR3: TGCAGTGCTAGAGAGACAGGGGGGACGGACACTGAAGCTTTCTTT. Translating gives CSARETGGTDTEAFF. The chain carries TRBV20-1 and TRBJ1-1; 9 bases match TRBD1. The CDR3 has 15 residues. Germline loops: CDR1 DFQATT, CDR2 SNEGSKA (reference sequence). The V and J ends lost 0 bases and 3 bases, in that order; junction bases with no gene match: 5.

This clonotype appeared many times. V usage is TRBV27 and J usage is TRBJ2-2; D gene uncertain. Germline values: CDR1 MNHEY, CDR2 SMNVEV (reference sequence). This CDR3 is 12 amino acids long. Trimming left V 3 bases short and J 6 bases short, with 5 bases between. The CDR3 here is CASSFFSGELFF. CDR3 in DNA: TGTGCCAGCAGTTTTTTTTCCGGGGAGCTGTTTTTT.

The rearrangement links TRBV27 to TRBJ2-5; D tentatively reads TRBD1 or TRBD2 (6 bases each). V lost 6 bases and J lost 4, with 15 bases in between. CDR1 and CDR2 (germline): MNHEY, SMNVEV (reference sequence). The length of the CDR3 is 14 residues. CDR3 amino acids: CASRPTGGLETQYF. The CDR3 bases are TGTGCCAGCAGACCTACCGGGGGCTTAGAGACCCAGTACTTC.

This chain links TRBV20-1 with TRBJ1-1, with TRBD1 as a possible D gene (5 bases). The CDR3 runs to 12 residues. Trimming removed 2 bases from V and 1 base from J, with 5 bases in between. The germline gives CDR1 DFQATT, CDR2 SNEGSKA (reference sequence). CDR3 amino acids: CSARQGNTEAFF. Written as DNA, the CDR3 is TGCAGTGCTAGACAGGGGAACACTGAAGCTTTCTTT.

In this sample, this clonotype turned up a few times. The chain has TRBV7-2 and TRBJ2-7, with D maybe TRBD2 (6 bases). Germline lookup yields CDR1 SGHTA and CDR2 FQGNSA. V was cut by 3 bases and J by 4 bases, with 16 bases left in between. This CDR3 spans 15 amino acids. The CDR3 DNA is TGTGCCAGCAGCTTGACCGACGGGGGAGATTACGAGCAGTACTTC. It codes for CASSLTDGGDYEQYF. The entire variable domain, with the rest obtained from reference TRBV7-2 and TRBJ2-7, is as follows: GAGVSQSPSNKVTEKGKDVELRCDPISGHTALYWYRQSLGQGLEFLIYFQGNSAPDKSGLPSDRFSAERTGGSVSTLTIQRTQQEDSAVYLCASSLTDGGDYEQYFGPGTRLTVT.

The chain links TRBV6-5 to TRBJ2-3; 9 bases match TRBD1. The CDR3 has 18 amino acids. V dropped 0 bases and J dropped 6; count of bases not matched to a gene: 13. Germline-derived CDR1 and CDR2 are MNHEY and SVGAGI. The CDR3 region has the DNA TGTGCCAGCAGTTACTCGCGGGGACAGGGTGGAGGTCGGGATACGCAGTATTTT. It is translated as CASSYSRGQGGGRDTQYF.

The chain joins TRBV5-6 to TRBJ1-1; 7 bases agree with TRBD1. The CDR3 consists of 14 residues. Germline V gene sequence: CDR1 SGHDT, CDR2 YYEEEE. Germline trimming cut 2 bases from V and 4 bases from J; bases unmatched to any gene: 5. Here the CDR3 DNA reads TGTGCCAGCAGCTTTAGAACAGGGGTCACTGAAGCTTTCTTT. This encodes CASSFRTGVTEAFF.

The genes are TRBV6-2 or TRBV6-3 and TRBJ1-1; D call uncertain. The germline V and J ends were trimmed by 1 base and 1 base, with 7 bases remaining between them. CDR3 length equals 14 residues. The V gene's germline CDR1 is MNHEY and CDR2 SVGEGT. The CDR3 region is CASSYYGRNTEAFF. In DNA form, the CDR3 reads TGTGCCAGCAGTTACTACGGACGGAACACTGAAGCTTTCTTT.

J is TRBJ2-7 and V is TRBV7-9, with D hard to call. The V and J ends lost 10 bases and 0 bases respectively, with 10 bases between them. The CDR3 sequence is 12 residues long. Per germline, CDR1 SEHNR and CDR2 FQNEAQ (reference sequence). The chain's CDR3 is CATAWGSYEQYF. The CDR3 DNA follows: TGTGCCACCGCGTGGGGCTCCTACGAGCAGTACTTC. The full variable domain, its missing parts supplied by reference TRBV7-9 and TRBJ2-7, is DTGVSQNPRHKITKRGQNVTFRCDPISEHNRLYWYRQTLGQGPEFLTYFQNEAQLEKSRLLSDRFSAERPKGSFSTLEIQRTEQGDSAMYLCATAWGSYEQYFGPGTRLTVT.

In its sample, this clonotype was seen many times. CDR3 in amino acids: CSAGAEGSSYNEQFF. DNA for the CDR3: TGCAGTGCTGGGGCGGAAGGGAGCTCCTACAATGAGCAGTTCTTC. The chain couples TRBV20-1 to TRBJ2-1; D possibly matches TRBD1 or TRBD2 (5 bases each). This CDR3 contains 15 residues. The germline CDR1 and CDR2 sequences are DFQATT and SNEGSKA (reference sequence). V lost 5 bases, J lost 0 bases, and 14 bases lay in between.

This clonotype was found a few times. The chain recombines TRBV20-1 with TRBJ1-6, with D maybe TRBD1 (5 bases). V was cut by 0 bases and J by 8 bases, with 17 bases left in between. This CDR3 spans 16 amino acids. CDR1 and CDR2 (germline): DFQATT, SNEGSKA (reference sequence). This CDR3 is CSARDPQGFLHSPLHF. For the CDR3, the DNA is TGCAGTGCTAGAGATCCTCAGGGCTTCCTGCATTCACCCCTCCACTTT.

The chain employs TRBV6-2 or TRBV6-3 and TRBJ2-7, with D tentatively TRBD1 or TRBD2 (5 bases each). V was clipped by 6 bases and J by 2 bases, with 14 bases between them. The CDR3 consists of 14 residues. Germline assignment: CDR1 MNHEY and CDR2 SVGEGT. The CDR3 here is CASSGKGTPYEQYV. The CDR3 DNA is TGTGCCAGCAGCGGGAAAGGGACCCCCTACGAGCAGTACGTC.

The rearrangement joins TRBV9 to TRBJ2-7; tentative D call: TRBD2 (6 bases). This CDR3 has 14 residues. The V gene lost 3 bases and the J gene lost 3 bases, with 13 bases spanning the gap. CDR1 SGDLS and CDR2 YYNGEE come from the germline V gene. CDR3 sequence reads: CASSARLENYEQYF. CDR3 DNA sequence: TGTGCCAGCAGCGCGAGACTAGAAAACTACGAGCAGTACTTC. Drawing the rest from reference TRBV9 and TRBJ2-7, the complete variable domain is DSGVTQTPKHLITATGQRVTLRCSPRSGDLSVYWYQQSLDQGLQFLIQYYNGEERAKGNILERFSAQQFPDLHSELNLSSLELGDSALYFCASSARLENYEQYFGPGTRLTVT.

CDR3 DNA sequence: TGTGCCAGCAGTTACTCTTCAGGCAATCAGCCCCAGCATTTT. This codes for CASSYSSGNQPQHF. This chain links TRBV6-5 with TRBJ1-5; D gene ambiguous. The CDR3 spans 14 residues. Germline V gene lookup returns CDR1 MNHEY and CDR2 SVGAGI. V was trimmed by 0 bases and J by 2 bases, leaving 5 bases between them.

This sequence joins TRBV7-9 and TRBJ2-1; 8 nucleotides agree with TRBD1. This CDR3 spans 15 amino acids. J gave up 7 bases and V 5 bases, and 10 bases lay outside the gene matches. Germline assignment: CDR1 SEHNR and CDR2 FQNEAQ (reference sequence). The CDR3 DNA follows: TGTGCCAGCAGCCCTACGGACAGGGTAAGAAATGAGCAGTTCTTC. Translating it yields CASSPTDRVRNEQFF.

The rearrangement joins TRBV21-1 to TRBJ2-3; no check of the table's D call, TRBD1, against the DNA was made. TRBV21-1 is classified as a pseudogene. The CDR3 runs to 14 residues. The DNA of the CDR3 is TGTGCCAGCCGACAAGGGACGGATGTGGATACGCAGTATTTT. Encoded protein: CASRQGTDVDTQYF.